A single sample gave rise to the 14 T cell receptor beta chains below, sequenced in a study of response to subunit inactivated influenza vaccine. A single record per CDR3 protein comes from TCRdb applying MiXCR to the RT-PCR reads. In the table there are fewer than 250,000 distinct CDR3 sequences, roughly 14% of which are singletons. The material was CD8+ T cells sorted from PBMCs, obtained about 5 days after vaccination. These receptors were taken from a man aged 45-60 years who received an inactivated influenza vaccine.

This clonotype came up a few times. The V and J genes are TRBV6-2 or TRBV6-3 and TRBJ1-1; D is uncertain. CDR1 is MNHEY, CDR2 SVGEGT, per germline. The CDR3 spans 13 residues. V was clipped by 2 bases and J by 5 bases, with 9 bases between them. CDR3 amino acids: CASSYGPGTEAFF. The CDR3, as DNA: TGTGCCAGCAGTTACGGGCCCGGAACTGAAGCTTTCTTT.

This rearrangement joins TRBV4-1 to TRBJ2-1; 7 nucleotides line up with TRBD1. The junction had 6 bases not matched to a gene; V was cut back by 4 bases and J by 6 bases. Per germline, CDR1 MGHRA and CDR2 YSYEKL. The CDR3 is made up of 14 amino acids. The CDR3 DNA is TGCGCCAGCAGCCCCCAGACAGGGTGCAATGAGCAGTTCTTC. This codes for CASSPQTGCNEQFF.

There are many counts of this clonotype. This chain uses TRBV9 with TRBJ2-2, with no clear D. In germline, CDR1 is SGDLS, CDR2 YYNGEE. The CDR3 is 14 amino acids. V lost 4 bases and J lost 3, with 10 bases in between. CDR3 sequence: CASSPPSDTGELFF. The CDR3 coding sequence is TGTGCCAGCAGCCCTCCCTCGGACACCGGGGAGCTGTTTTTT.

This clonotype was counted between two and nine times. The chain has TRBV5-1 and TRBJ1-1; tentatively, D is TRBD1 (5 bases). The germline V and J ends were trimmed by 4 bases and 1 base, with 11 bases remaining between them. Germline V CDR1 and CDR2: SGHRS, YFSETQ. The CDR3 runs to 14 residues. CDR3 in DNA: TGCGCCAGCAGCCCCCTCGGGGGGAACACTGAAGCTTTCTTT. Encoded protein: CASSPLGGNTEAFF.

This clonotype was recorded a few times. This chain links TRBV19 with TRBJ2-7; D ambiguous. Looked up from germline, CDR1 is LNHDA and CDR2 is SQIVND (reference sequence). This CDR3 comprises 15 residues. V was cut by 0 bases and J by 5 bases, with 14 bases left in between. For the CDR3, the DNA is TGTGCCAGTAGTATAGATTCCGGGCCTCCAAACGAGCAGTACTTC. As protein: CASSIDSGPPNEQYF.

This clonotype was observed a handful of times. The chain joins TRBV7-9 to TRBJ2-7; the D is unclear. This CDR3 comprises 13 residues. V lost 3 bases and J lost 7, with 13 bases in between. CDR1 and CDR2 from the germline V gene are SEHNR and FQNEAQ (reference sequence). CDR3 in DNA: TGTGCCAGCAGCTTTCAACCCTTGGGAGAGCAGTACTTC. Its protein product is CASSFQPLGEQYF. Looking up the rest from reference TRBV7-9 and TRBJ2-7 gives the full variable domain: DTGVSQNPRHKITKRGQNVTFRCDPISEHNRLYWYRQTLGQGPEFLTYFQNEAQLEKSRLLSDRFSAERPKGSFSTLEIQRTEQGDSAMYLCASSFQPLGEQYFGPGTRLTVT.

The table lists this clonotype with a few counts. V usage is TRBV30 and J usage is TRBJ1-1; 7 nucleotides match TRBD1. The CDR3 extends over 13 amino acids. From germline, CDR1 is GTSNPN and CDR2 SVGIG (reference sequence). With 6 bases clipped from V and 1 base from J, the junction kept 5 bases outside the gene matches. CDR3 loop: CACLRTGNTEAFF. CDR3 DNA sequence: TGTGCCTGCCTCCGGACAGGGAACACTGAAGCTTTCTTT.

There are a few counts of this clonotype. V usage is TRBV7-9 and J usage is TRBJ2-5; D call uncertain. Germline V CDR1 and CDR2: SEHNR, FQNEAQ (reference sequence). V lost 3 bases and J 2 bases, leaving 13 bases between the germline ends. CDR3 size: 15 residues. CDR3: CASSFPPGLQETQYF. In nucleotides, the CDR3 is TGTGCCAGCAGCTTCCCTCCTGGCCTTCAAGAGACCCAGTACTTC.

This clonotype was detected many times. This rearrangement joins TRBV7-2 to TRBJ2-2; 8 bases are a match to TRBD1. CDR3 length: 14 amino acids. V lost 4 bases and J lost 5; bases outside the gene matches: 3. Germline CDR1 and CDR2: SGHTA and FQGNSA. Here the CDR3 reads CASSSTGGTGELFF. The CDR3 coding sequence is TGTGCCAGCAGCTCAACAGGGGGTACCGGGGAGCTGTTTTTT.

The table lists this clonotype with a few counts. V and J are TRBV24-1 and TRBJ2-1; possibly TRBD2 for D (7 bases). Germline-derived CDR1 and CDR2 are KGHDR and SFDVKD. The CDR3 sequence is 16 residues long. V lost 4 bases to trimming and J lost 5 bases, with 17 bases between them. The CDR3 sequence is CATSDLGGGHDNEQFF. Here the CDR3 DNA reads TGTGCCACCAGTGACCTAGGGGGGGGGCACGACAATGAGCAGTTCTTC.

This clonotype has ten or more counts. The CDR3 DNA reads TGTGCCAGCAGGGGCGGACAGTCCAAGGTCCAAGAGACCCAGTACTTC. Protein sequence: CASRGGQSKVQETQYF. The chain recombines TRBV7-2 with TRBJ2-5; possibly TRBD1 for D (6 bases). The CDR3 loop spans 16 amino acids. The V gene lost 6 bases and the J gene lost 1 base, with 18 bases spanning the gap. The germline CDR1 and CDR2 sequences are SGHTA and FQGNSA.

This clonotype has more than one count but fewer than ten. This chain's CDR3 is CASIRDRPASGANVLTF. CDR3 nucleotides: TGTGCCAGCATAAGAGACAGGCCAGCATCTGGGGCCAACGTCCTGACTTTC. The chain is built from TRBV28 and TRBJ2-6, with D possibly being TRBD1 (6 bases). Trimming removed 7 bases from V and 1 base from J, with 17 bases in between. The germline V gene encodes CDR1 MDHEN and CDR2 SYDVKM. The CDR3 has 17 amino acids.

This clonotype appeared a few times. J is TRBJ2-3 and V is TRBV6-1; no reliable D call. The V gene's germline CDR1 is MNHNS and CDR2 SASEGT. The CDR3 runs 18 residues. Trimming took 6 bases from V and 4 from J, leaving 26 bases between them. CDR3 in DNA: TGTGCCAGCAGCCCCGGATTACGCTTCAGTATCGCTTCAGATACGCAGTATTTT. Amino acid sequence: CASSPGLRFSIASDTQYF.

This clonotype was detected once. This sequence joins TRBV2 and TRBJ2-7, with TRBD1 matching 7 bases. The CDR3 covers 15 residues. Germline V gene data show CDR1 as SNHLY and CDR2 as FYNNEI. Losses at the gene ends were 6 bases for V and 6 bases for J; bases not matched to a gene: 14. CDR3 region: CASRTMGQPRLEQYF. Written as DNA, the CDR3 is TGTGCCAGCAGAACAATGGGACAGCCCCGTCTCGAGCAGTACTTC.